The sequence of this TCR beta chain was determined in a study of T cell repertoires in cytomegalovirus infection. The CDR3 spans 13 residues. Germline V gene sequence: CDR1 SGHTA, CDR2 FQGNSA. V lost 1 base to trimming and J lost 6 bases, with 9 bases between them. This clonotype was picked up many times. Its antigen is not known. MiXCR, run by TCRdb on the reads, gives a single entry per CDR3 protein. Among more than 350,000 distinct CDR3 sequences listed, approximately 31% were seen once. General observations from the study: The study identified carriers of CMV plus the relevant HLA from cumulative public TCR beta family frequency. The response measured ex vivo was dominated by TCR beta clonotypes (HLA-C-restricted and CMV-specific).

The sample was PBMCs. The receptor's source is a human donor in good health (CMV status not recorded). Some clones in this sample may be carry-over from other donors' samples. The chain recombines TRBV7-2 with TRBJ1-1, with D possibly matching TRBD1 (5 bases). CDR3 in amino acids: CASSLVEGSEAFF. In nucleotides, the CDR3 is TGTGCCAGCAGCTTAGTCGAGGGGTCTGAAGCTTTCTTT.